This T cell receptor beta chain was sequenced during a study of long-term antiretroviral therapy in people with HIV. The V gene end was trimmed by 3 bases and the J gene end by 5 bases; junction bases not matched to a gene: 10. Germline CDR1 reads LNHDA; CDR2 reads SQIVND (reference sequence). The CDR3 extends over 16 amino acids. Run at survey level, the immunoSEQ assay was version v3.0. Libraries were prepared by immunoSEQ multiplex PCR; TCRdb keeps only in-frame clonotypes and omits some of them. In the table there are some 28,000 clones, approximately 93% of which are singletons. Post-ART PBMC samples numbered at least two per donor, and pre-ART ones at least one. The samples comprised about 0.85-11 million cryopreserved PBMC ahead of DNA extraction.

Sequencing used unsorted PBMCs, obtained 6.2 years after starting antiretroviral therapy. This receptor was identified in a man aged 40-49 years with HIV. The chain combines TRBV19 with TRBJ2-3; 8 bases fit TRBD2. DNA for the CDR3: TGTGCCAGTAGTATCCGATCGGGAGGGCCCGTAGATACGCAGTATTTT. Amino acid sequence: CASSIRSGGPVDTQYF.